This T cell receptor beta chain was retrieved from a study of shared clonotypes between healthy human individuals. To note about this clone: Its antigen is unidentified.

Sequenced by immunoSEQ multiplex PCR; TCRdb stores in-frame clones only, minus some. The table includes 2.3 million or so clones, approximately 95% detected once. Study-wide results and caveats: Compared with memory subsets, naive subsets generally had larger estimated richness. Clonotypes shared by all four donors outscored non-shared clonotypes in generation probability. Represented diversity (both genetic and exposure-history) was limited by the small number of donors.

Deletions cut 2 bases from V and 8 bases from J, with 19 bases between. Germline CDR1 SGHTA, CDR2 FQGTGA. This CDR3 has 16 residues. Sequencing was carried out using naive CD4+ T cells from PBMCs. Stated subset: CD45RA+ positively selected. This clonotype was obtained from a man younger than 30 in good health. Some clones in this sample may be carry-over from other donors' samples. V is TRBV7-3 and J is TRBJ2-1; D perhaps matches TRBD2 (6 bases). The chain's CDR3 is CASSLLAGSFSDEQFF. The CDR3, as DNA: TGTGCCAGCAGCTTACTCGCGGGATCATTCTCGGATGAGCAGTTCTTC.